The source of this TCR beta chain is a study of T cell responses to AZD1222 COVID-19 vaccine. TCRdb's table, derived via immunoSEQ multiplex PCR, lists solely in-frame clones and lacks some. Here the sample spans fewer than 130,000 clones, 88% being singletons. Germline lookup yields CDR1 MNHEY and CDR2 SVGEGT. The V end was cut by 2 bases, the J end by 7 bases, with 21 bases between. This CDR3 is 16 amino acids long. The chain uses TRBV6-2 or TRBV6-3 and TRBJ2-7; tentatively, D is TRBD2 (6 bases). The material sequenced was peripheral blood, taken on day 0 of AZD1222 vaccination. The TCR originated in an adult in good health. CDR3 DNA sequence: TGTGCCAGCAGTTACCTCGGAGGGGCCCGCTCTGGGGAGCAGTACTTC. It codes for CASSYLGGARSGEQYF.